Listed here are 15 T cell receptor beta chains from one sample, sequenced in a study of blood T cell repertoires in COVID-19 (TCRdb year 2020). Library creation used the immunoSEQ multiplex PCR assay. The table was pulled from immuneACCESS by TCRdb, which kept in-frame rearrangements only. Such tables lose some clones; where checked, under half of the loss comes from unresolved V genes, and the rest has no known cause. The sample table shows 250,000 or so clones, and approximately 90% are seen once. Jointly, the top ten make up approximately 3% of the sample. Sequencing was performed on PBMCs or T cells enriched from blood (not recorded which). These receptors all come from a middle-aged man who had been exposed to COVID-19.

The rearrangement uses TRBV27 and TRBJ2-1; D uncertain. CDR1 MNHEY and CDR2 SMNVEV come from the germline V gene (reference sequence). The germline V and J ends were trimmed by 6 bases and 4 bases, with 7 bases remaining between them. The CDR3 totals 12 residues. CDR3 region: CASRGLYNEQFF. The CDR3 DNA reads as TGTGCCAGCAGGGGCCTTTACAATGAGCAGTTCTTC.

This clone was counted a single time. V and J are TRBV28 and TRBJ2-5; TRBD2 matches 8 bases. Germline CDR1 reads MDHEN; CDR2 reads SYDVKM. Trimming cost V 4 bases and J 1 base; bases outside gene matches: 8. The CDR3 is made up of 16 amino acids. CDR3 sequence (DNA): TGTGCCAGCAGTTCGGGAGGGAATCGGGTCCAAGAGACCCAGTACTTC. Protein product: CASSSGGNRVQETQYF.

The chain combines TRBV2 with TRBJ1-1, with D unresolved. V was clipped by 4 bases and J by 10 bases, with 10 bases between them. The CDR3 consists of 11 residues. Per germline, CDR1 SNHLY and CDR2 FYNNEI. CDR3 in DNA: TGTGCCAGCAGTGCCAGGCCTGGAGCTTTCTTT. Encoded protein: CASSARPGAFF.

The chain joins TRBV14 to TRBJ1-6; a weak D match, TRBD1 (5 bases). Trimming shortened V by 0 bases and J by 7 bases, and 19 bases separated the two germline ends. CDR1 and CDR2 from the germline V gene are SGHDN and FVKESK. The CDR3 has 18 amino acids. DNA of the CDR3: TGTGCCAGCAGCCAAGATCGCAGGGCCCCGAACTCAAATTCACCCCTCCACTTT. Protein sequence: CASSQDRRAPNSNSPLHF.

The rearrangement uses TRBV29-1 and TRBJ1-1; D is undetermined. V was cut by 3 bases and J by 2 bases, with 4 bases left in between. Germline V gives CDR1 SQVTM, CDR2 ANQGSEA. The length of the CDR3 is 11 residues. CDR3 sequence reads: CSVESNTEAFF. CDR3 bases: TGCAGCGTTGAGTCAAACACTGAAGCTTTCTTT.

The J gene is TRBJ2-3, the V gene TRBV24-1, with 7 nucleotides matching TRBD2. Germline assignment: CDR1 KGHDR and CDR2 SFDVKD. With V trimmed by 5 bases and J by 1 base, 5 bases remained unmatched. The CDR3 is made up of 15 amino acids. The CDR3 loop is CATSGEGFGTDTQYF. The CDR3 DNA is TGTGCCACCAGTGGGGAGGGTTTTGGCACAGATACGCAGTATTTT.

The chain is built from TRBV5-1 and TRBJ1-2, with a possible D match to TRBD1 (5 bases). V lost 0 bases, J lost 2 bases, and 5 bases lay in between. The CDR3 sequence is 13 residues long. Germline loops: CDR1 SGHRS, CDR2 YFSETQ. As DNA, the CDR3 is TGCGCCAGCAGCTTGGAGGGGAACTATGGCTACACCTTC. This gives the protein CASSLEGNYGYTF.

The genes are TRBV19 and TRBJ1-5; D unresolved. This CDR3 contains 15 residues. Germline V gene data show CDR1 as LNHDA and CDR2 as SQIVND (reference sequence). Deletions cut 4 bases from V and 0 bases from J, with 10 bases between. DNA of the CDR3: TGTGCCAGTAGTACCACATTGATTAGCAATCAGCCCCAGCATTTT. Encoded protein: CASSTTLISNQPQHF.

Turning to this clone: The sample carries other DNA sequences with the same CDR3. The chain recombines TRBV28 with TRBJ1-5; weak D call: TRBD1 (6 bases). Germline V gene data show CDR1 as MDHEN and CDR2 as SYDVKM. Trimming cost V 7 bases and J 4 bases, with 14 bases left between them. CDR3 length: 14 residues. Here the CDR3 reads CASTLGGGNQPQHF. The CDR3 DNA reads as TGTGCCAGCACTCTAGGGGGGGGAAATCAGCCCCAGCATTTT.

The chain combines TRBV3-1 (or the pseudogene TRBV3-2) with TRBJ2-1, with 13 bases lining up with TRBD2. Looked up from germline, CDR1 is LGHDT and CDR2 is YNNKEL (reference sequence). This CDR3 has 17 residues. V was pared by 4 bases and J by 7 bases, with 10 bases of the junction left unmatched. CDR3 nucleotides: TGTGCCAGCAGCCCAACACCCGGGACTAGCGGGAAGAATGAGCAGTTCTTC. This encodes CASSPTPGTSGKNEQFF.

The chain has TRBV7-9 and TRBJ2-7; TRBD1 might be the D (6 bases). The CDR3 covers 15 residues. Germline V CDR1 and CDR2: SEHNR, FQNEAQ (reference sequence). Deletions cut 4 bases from V and 2 bases from J, with 15 bases between. The CDR3 loop is CASSYSGDGAYEQYF. The CDR3 nucleotides are TGTGCCAGCAGCTACTCAGGGGACGGGGCCTACGAGCAGTACTTC.

This chain links TRBV11-2 with TRBJ1-4; 9 positions agree with TRBD1. Per germline, CDR1 SGHAT and CDR2 FQNNGV. The CDR3 covers 16 residues. The ends lost 5 bases at V and 8 bases at J; junction bases unmatched: 12. CDR3 sequence reads: CASSPRQGDAGEKLFF. For the CDR3, the DNA is TGTGCCAGCAGCCCGAGACAGGGGGACGCAGGGGAAAAACTGTTTTTT.

V is TRBV6-6 and J is TRBJ1-3; D gene unclear. Trimming pared 5 bases from V and 8 bases from J, leaving 13 bases between. Germline CDR1 is MNHNY and CDR2 is SVGAGI (reference sequence). This CDR3 is built from 13 residues. This chain's CDR3 is CASSPGRVYTIYF. The CDR3 coding sequence is TGTGCCAGCAGTCCGGGGAGGGTTTACACCATATATTTT.

This chain connects TRBV5-1 to TRBJ1-4; 9 bases fit TRBD1. V dropped 4 bases and J dropped 8; count of bases not matched to a gene: 6. Germline assignment: CDR1 SGHRS and CDR2 YFSETQ. CDR3 length equals 14 residues. The CDR3 protein is CASSRGQGREKLFF. Here the CDR3 DNA reads TGCGCCAGCAGCCGGGGACAGGGTAGGGAAAAACTGTTTTTT.

The chain combines TRBV28 with TRBJ1-4; a weak D match, TRBD1 (5 bases). CDR1 and CDR2 from the germline V gene are MDHEN and SYDVKM. Trimming took off 10 bases at V and 0 bases at J, with 12 bases between the two ends. The CDR3 has 14 residues. The CDR3 reads CATRDSTTNEKLFF. DNA for the CDR3: TGTGCCACCCGGGACTCAACAACTAATGAAAAACTGTTTTTT. Variable domain in full (rest from reference TRBV28 and TRBJ1-4): DVKVTQSSRYLVKRTGEKVFLECVQDMDHENMFWYRQDPGLGLRLIYFSYDVKMKEKGDIPEGYSVSREKKERFSLILESASTNQTSMYLCATRDSTTNEKLFFGSGTQLSVL.